This T cell receptor beta chain was sequenced in a study of blood T cells in healthy people across ages. The CDR3 extends over 14 amino acids. General observations from the study: There were more naive CD4+ cells and higher diversity in long-lived donors than in aged donors.

On this clonotype: Its antigen is not known. The junction shows a germline mismatch at one end, possibly a read error.

Each donor was a healthy Caucasian individual from Russia, aged roughly 6 to 90. A sample-barcoded 5' primer and a J-beta primer mix were used in a second PCR of roughly 6 to 11 cycles. MiXCR, run by TCRdb on the 5' RACE reads, gives a single entry per CDR3 protein. The sample lists fewer than 650,000 distinct CDR3 sequences; 25% to 35% were seen once. The sample was also linked to a second study, of T cells of mothers and their children. Turning to that study: Thymic selection shapes TCR recombination output in related pairs, and it does so similarly in unrelated pairs.

Sequences were obtained from blood. This chain links TRBV12-3 or TRBV12-4 with TRBJ1-1; maybe TRBD1 (6 bases). The TCR originated in a boy younger than 10 in good health. Written as DNA, the CDR3 is TGTGCCAGCAGATTAGGGGGGGGAGTTACTGAAGCTTTCTTT. It yields the protein CASRLGGGVTEAFF.